This T cell receptor beta chain comes out of a study of cytomegalovirus exposure and HLA in healthy donors. Study outcomes and limitations: The CMV antigen specificity of a few CMV-associated chains was confirmed through in vitro analysis. Indistinguishable V segments, including TRBV6-2 and TRBV6-3, were excluded.

Details on this clone: What it binds is not known.

Trimming left V 2 bases short and J 4 bases short, with 9 bases between. This CDR3 has 13 residues. The germline CDR1 and CDR2 sequences are MRHNA and SNTAGT. PCR used 60 Vbeta primers and 13 Jbeta primers. Using immunoSEQ multiplex PCR, the repertoire was profiled, and TCRdb retains in-frame clones only, with some absent. Of about 140,000 clones in the sample, approximately 87% were seen once. The sequencing input was PBMCs. The TCR was taken from a man aged 35-49 years in good health and CMV-seronegative. The chain is built from TRBV6-4 and TRBJ2-7; D gene uncertain. DNA for the CDR3: TGTGCCAGCAGTGACGGGCCGGAATACGAGCAGTACTTC. It codes for CASSDGPEYEQYF.